This record covers a single TCR beta chain. Germline trimming cut 0 bases from V and 3 bases from J; bases unmatched to any gene: 4. The CDR3 length is 15 residues. Per germline, CDR1 MNHEY and CDR2 SMNVEV (reference sequence). This specimen comes from a study of cytomegalovirus exposure and HLA in healthy donors. The PCR contained 60 Vbeta and 13 Jbeta primers. The repertoire was sequenced with immunoSEQ multiplex PCR; TCRdb's copy has only in-frame clones and lacks some. Here the sample table reports more than 100,000 clones. What was sequenced was PBMCs. V is TRBV27 and J is TRBJ2-7; the match to TRBD2 covers 8 bases. This TCR derives from a man aged 40-50 years in good health and CMV-seronegative. CDR3 region: CASSLSGGGLYEQYF. The CDR3 nucleotides read TGTGCCAGCAGTTTATCTGGCGGGGGGCTCTACGAGCAGTACTTC.